The next 20 T cell receptor beta chains were all read from a single sample in a study of T cell responses to AZD1222 COVID-19 vaccine. The data were produced by immunoSEQ multiplex PCR, yet TCRdb's version contains in-frame clones alone and is incomplete. The table lists approximately 150,000 clones, about 90% of them singletons. The sequencing used peripheral blood, collected on day 0 of MenACWY control vaccination. The receptors originated from an adult in good health.

The chain recombines TRBV5-5 with TRBJ1-5, with a possible D match to TRBD1 (6 bases). Trimming took 2 bases from V and 5 from J, leaving 11 bases between them. The germline V gene encodes CDR1 SGHKS and CDR2 YYEKEE (reference sequence). The CDR3 has 14 residues. For the CDR3, the DNA is TGTGCCAGCAGCTTCGGGGGGGGCGATCAGCCCCAGCATTTT. It translates to CASSFGGGDQPQHF.

The chain uses TRBV10-3 and TRBJ1-2; 8 nucleotides match TRBD1. From germline, CDR1 is ENHRY and CDR2 SYGVKD. After removal of 6 bases from V and 3 bases from J, the junction contained 0 bases not matched to a gene. This CDR3 is 12 amino acids long. This CDR3 is CAIRQGDYGYTF. The CDR3 coding sequence is TGTGCCATCAGACAGGGGGACTATGGCTACACCTTC.

A single count supports this clone. This chain links TRBV19 with TRBJ2-3; perhaps TRBD1 as D (5 bases). Trimming shortened V by 10 bases and J by 3 bases, and 17 bases separated the two germline ends. Germline CDR1 is LNHDA and CDR2 is SQIVND (reference sequence). The CDR3 has 14 residues. Written as DNA, the CDR3 is TGTGCCATCGCTCGGCGAAGGGGTACAGATACGCAGTATTTT. This codes for CAIARRRGTDTQYF.

The chain has TRBV7-2 and TRBJ2-1, with 8 bases identical to TRBD2. The trim removed 5 bases at V and 4 bases at J, leaving 10 bases unmatched. Germline CDR1 is SGHTA and CDR2 is FQGNSA. This CDR3 comprises 16 residues. In nucleotides, the CDR3 is TGTGCCAGCAGCATCGGACTAGCCGGGGAATACAATGAGCAGTTCTTC. Its translation is CASSIGLAGEYNEQFF.

The chain employs TRBV27 and TRBJ2-1, with 7 bases aligning to TRBD1. Trimming cost V 2 bases and J 6 bases; bases outside gene matches: 7. The germline CDR1 and CDR2 sequences are MNHEY and SMNVEV (reference sequence). This CDR3 is built from 15 residues. The CDR3 is CASSLDRVSGNEQFF. CDR3 nucleotide sequence: TGTGCCAGCAGTTTAGACAGGGTTTCGGGCAATGAGCAGTTCTTC.

The V call is TRBV6-1, the J call TRBJ1-2; a possible D gene is TRBD1 (5 bases). This CDR3 comprises 18 residues. The V end was cut by 3 bases, the J end by 4 bases, with 24 bases between. The germline gives CDR1 MNHNS, CDR2 SASEGT. The CDR3 is CASSDLGSGGPGSYGYTF. Here the CDR3 DNA reads TGTGCCAGCAGTGATCTGGGGAGTGGGGGACCGGGGAGCTATGGCTACACCTTC.

The V gene is TRBV30, the J gene TRBJ1-1, with D hard to call. This CDR3 is built from 16 residues. Germline V gives CDR1 GTSNPN, CDR2 SVGIG (reference sequence). Trimming pared 1 base from V and 0 bases from J, leaving 15 bases between. The DNA for the CDR3 is TGTGCCTGGAGTGCGGGGAAGGGCCTTATGAACACTGAAGCTTTCTTT. Its translation: CAWSAGKGLMNTEAFF.

V usage is TRBV9 and J usage is TRBJ1-2; TRBD1 matches at 7 bases. CDR3 size: 16 residues. Germline-derived CDR1 and CDR2 are SGDLS and YYNGEE. With V trimmed by 0 bases and J by 4 bases, 9 bases remained unmatched. The CDR3 DNA follows: TGTGCCAGCAGCGTAGGAGGGGGCCCTTTCCCCTATGGCTACACCTTC. This encodes CASSVGGGPFPYGYTF.

The rearrangement joins TRBV7-8 to TRBJ2-1, with TRBD2 as a possible D gene (6 bases). Trimming removed 5 bases at V and 9 bases at J, with 14 bases between. The length of the CDR3 is 13 residues. Per germline, CDR1 SGHVS and CDR2 FQNEAQ. The CDR3 DNA follows: TGTGCCAGCAGCCCTCAGAGGGGAGGTGAGCAGTTCTTC. It yields the protein CASSPQRGGEQFF.

On this clone: Different DNA sequences within this sample yield the same CDR3. The CDR3 region has the DNA TGTGCCAGCAGCTTAGAACGGAACACTGAAGCTTTCTTT. Translated, it gives CASSLERNTEAFF. The V gene is TRBV11-2, the J gene TRBJ1-1; D is uncertain. The ends were cut back, 0 bases at V and 1 base at J, with 3 bases in the middle. The CDR3 loop spans 13 amino acids. The germline CDR1 and CDR2 sequences are SGHAT and FQNNGV.

The chain is built from TRBV7-8 and TRBJ1-1; TRBD1 might be the D (6 bases). Germline lookup yields CDR1 SGHVS and CDR2 FQNEAQ. V lost 1 base and J lost 5, with 11 bases in between. This CDR3 contains 14 residues. CDR3 bases: TGTGCCAGCAGCTTAGGTACAGGGTGGACTGAAGCTTTCTTT. Translation: CASSLGTGWTEAFF.

This clone was recorded only once. The chain employs TRBV28 and TRBJ1-4; TRBD1 might be the D (5 bases). The germline CDR1 and CDR2 sequences are MDHEN and SYDVKM. CDR3 length equals 13 residues. V was clipped by 6 bases and J by 7 bases, with 12 bases between them. The CDR3, as DNA: TGTGCCAGCAGCTCGGACATCAGTGAAAAACTGTTTTTT. Amino acid sequence: CASSSDISEKLFF. Combining the CDR3 with reference TRBV28 and TRBJ1-4 gives the whole variable domain DVKVTQSSRYLVKRTGEKVFLECVQDMDHENMFWYRQDPGLGLRLIYFSYDVKMKEKGDIPEGYSVSREKKERFSLILESASTNQTSMYLCASSSDISEKLFFGSGTQLSVL.

This clone showed up just once. The rearrangement joins TRBV4-3 to TRBJ2-1, with 9 bases aligning to TRBD2. Trimming at V came to 0 bases and at J to 10 bases, leaving 16 bases not matched to a gene. This CDR3 is 18 amino acids long. Germline CDR1 and CDR2: LGHNA and YSLEER. CDR3 amino acids: CASSQDLYTSGRTSEQFF. The CDR3 DNA sequence: TGCGCCAGCAGCCAAGATCTGTACACGAGCGGGAGGACCTCGGAGCAGTTCTTC.

CDR3 DNA sequence: TGTGCCAGTAGTAAGACTAGCGGGAGTAACGAGCAGTACTTC. Translating gives CASSKTSGSNEQYF. The J gene is TRBJ2-7, the V gene TRBV19; 12 bases agree with TRBD2. The V gene's germline CDR1 is LNHDA and CDR2 SQIVND (reference sequence). With 4 bases clipped from V and 5 bases from J, the junction kept 3 bases outside the gene matches. The CDR3 has 14 residues.

The chain combines TRBV5-1 with TRBJ2-3; D perhaps matches TRBD2 (5 bases). The CDR3 totals 15 residues. CDR1 SGHRS and CDR2 YFSETQ come from the germline V gene. V was clipped by 1 base and J by 5 bases, with 14 bases between them. Here the CDR3 reads CASSLTAEWGDTQYF. CDR3 DNA sequence: TGCGCCAGCAGCTTGACAGCGGAGTGGGGAGATACGCAGTATTTT.

V and J are TRBV7-2 and TRBJ2-7; 10 bases line up with TRBD2. Losses at the gene ends were 10 bases for V and 1 base for J; bases not matched to a gene: 10. The CDR3 length is 15 residues. CDR1 is SGHTA, CDR2 FQGNSA, per germline. The CDR3 DNA follows: TGTGCCACCCGACGGGGACTAGCGTTATCCTACGAGCAGTACTTC. Encoded protein: CATRRGLALSYEQYF.

The chain recombines TRBV6-2 or TRBV6-3 with TRBJ1-2; 7 nucleotides agree with TRBD1. With V trimmed by 5 bases and J by 2 bases, 11 bases remained unmatched. The CDR3 sequence is 16 residues long. Germline values: CDR1 MNHEY, CDR2 SVGEGT. Here the CDR3 DNA reads TGTGCCAGCAGTCGCAGTTCGACAGGGAGCAACTATGGCTACACCTTC. Translated: CASSRSSTGSNYGYTF.

The chain couples TRBV27 to TRBJ1-6; 9 bases line up with TRBD1. V trimming: 5 bases; J trimming: 7 bases; junction bases outside the gene matches: 3. The CDR3 runs 14 residues. Germline CDR1 reads MNHEY; CDR2 reads SMNVEV (reference sequence). The CDR3 is CASSTQGANSPLHF. The CDR3, as DNA: TGTGCCAGCAGTACACAGGGGGCCAATTCACCCCTCCACTTT.

This clone has only one observation. V gene TRBV27 combines with J gene TRBJ1-1; 11 nucleotides align to TRBD1. Trimming cost V 4 bases and J 4 bases; bases outside gene matches: 5. The CDR3 runs 15 residues. Germline loops: CDR1 MNHEY, CDR2 SMNVEV (reference sequence). The CDR3 sequence: CASSSSGTGGTEAFF. The CDR3 DNA reads TGTGCCAGCAGTTCGTCCGGGACAGGGGGCACTGAAGCTTTCTTT.

The chain employs TRBV12-2 and TRBJ1-1. TRBV12-2 is listed as a pseudogene. This CDR3 comprises 17 residues. In nucleotides, the CDR3 is TGTGCAAGTCGCTTAGCGGGGGGAACCCTGTCGGGCACTGAAGCTTTCTTT. Translation: CASRLAGGTLSGTEAFF.